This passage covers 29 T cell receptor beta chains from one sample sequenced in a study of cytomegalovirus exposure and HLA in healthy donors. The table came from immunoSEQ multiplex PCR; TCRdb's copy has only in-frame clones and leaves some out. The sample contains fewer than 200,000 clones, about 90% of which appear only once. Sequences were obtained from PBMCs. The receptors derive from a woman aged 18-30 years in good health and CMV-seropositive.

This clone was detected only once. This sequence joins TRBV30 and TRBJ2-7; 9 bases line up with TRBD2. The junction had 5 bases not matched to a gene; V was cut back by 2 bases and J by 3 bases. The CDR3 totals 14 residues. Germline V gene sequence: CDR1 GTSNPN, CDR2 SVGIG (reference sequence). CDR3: CAWSYWTSDYEQYF. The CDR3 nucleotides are TGTGCCTGGAGTTACTGGACTAGCGACTACGAGCAGTACTTC.

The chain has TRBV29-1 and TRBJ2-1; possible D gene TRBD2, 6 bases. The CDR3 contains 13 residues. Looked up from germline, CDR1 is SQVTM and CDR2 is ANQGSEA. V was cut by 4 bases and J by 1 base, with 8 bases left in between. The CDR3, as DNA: TGCAGCGTTGGGGGGACTTCCTACAATGAGCAGTTCTTC. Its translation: CSVGGTSYNEQFF.

The CDR3: CASSHSRGTNTGELFF. DNA for the CDR3: TGTGCCAGCAGCCACTCTCGCGGTACGAACACCGGGGAGCTGTTTTTT. The chain couples TRBV4-2 to TRBJ2-2; D uncertain. The germline V gene encodes CDR1 LGHNA and CDR2 YNFKEQ. The CDR3 extends over 16 amino acids. V dropped 3 bases and J dropped 0 bases, with 11 bases sitting between them.

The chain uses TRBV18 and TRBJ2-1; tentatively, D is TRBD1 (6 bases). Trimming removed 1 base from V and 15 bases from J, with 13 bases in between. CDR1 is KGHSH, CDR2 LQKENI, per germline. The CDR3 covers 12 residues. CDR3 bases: TGTGCCAGCTCACCACTCGGGACACCGACGTTCTTC. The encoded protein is CASSPLGTPTFF.

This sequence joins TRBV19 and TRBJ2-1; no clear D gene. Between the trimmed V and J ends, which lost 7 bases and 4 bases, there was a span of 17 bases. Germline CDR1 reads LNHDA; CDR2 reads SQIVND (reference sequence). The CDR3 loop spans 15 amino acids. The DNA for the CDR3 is TGTGCCAGTACTCAACCCCCGGGTACATACAATGAGCAGTTCTTC. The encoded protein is CASTQPPGTYNEQFF.

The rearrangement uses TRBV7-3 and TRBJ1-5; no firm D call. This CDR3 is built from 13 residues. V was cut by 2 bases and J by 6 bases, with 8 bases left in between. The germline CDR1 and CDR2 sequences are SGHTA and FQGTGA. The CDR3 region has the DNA TGTGCCAGCAGCTTATTCTCGGGTCAGCCCCAGCATTTT. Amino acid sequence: CASSLFSGQPQHF.

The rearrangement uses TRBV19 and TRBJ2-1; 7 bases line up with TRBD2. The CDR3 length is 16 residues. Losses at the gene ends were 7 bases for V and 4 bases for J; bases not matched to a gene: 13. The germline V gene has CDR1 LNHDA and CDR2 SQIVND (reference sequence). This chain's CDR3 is CASTPAGDLGYNEQFF. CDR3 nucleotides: TGTGCCAGTACCCCCGCGGGGGATTTAGGATACAATGAGCAGTTCTTC.

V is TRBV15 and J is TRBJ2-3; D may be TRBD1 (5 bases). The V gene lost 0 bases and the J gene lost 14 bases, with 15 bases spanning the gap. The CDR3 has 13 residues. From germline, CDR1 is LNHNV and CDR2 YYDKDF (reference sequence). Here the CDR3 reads CATSRDRQGVRYF. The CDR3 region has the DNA TGTGCCACCAGCAGAGATAGGCAGGGCGTACGGTATTTT.

CDR3 DNA sequence: TGTGCCAGCAGCCCAATGAGGAGCAATCAGCCCCAGCATTTT. Translation: CASSPMRSNQPQHF. The chain recombines TRBV7-8 with TRBJ1-5; D call uncertain. V shed 5 bases and J shed 1 base, with 9 bases lying between them. The CDR3 length is 14 residues. The germline V gene has CDR1 SGHVS and CDR2 FQNEAQ.

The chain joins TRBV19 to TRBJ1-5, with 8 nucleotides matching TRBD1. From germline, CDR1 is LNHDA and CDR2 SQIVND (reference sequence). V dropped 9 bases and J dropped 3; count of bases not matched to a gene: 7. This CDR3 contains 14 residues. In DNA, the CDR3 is TGTGCCAGCGGGACAGGTCTACTCAATCAGCCCCAGCATTTT. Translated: CASGTGLLNQPQHF.

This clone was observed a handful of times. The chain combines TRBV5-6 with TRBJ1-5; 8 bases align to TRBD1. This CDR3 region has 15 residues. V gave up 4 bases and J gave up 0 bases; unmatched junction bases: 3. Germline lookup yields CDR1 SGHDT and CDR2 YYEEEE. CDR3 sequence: CASSHRGISNQPQHF. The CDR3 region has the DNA TGTGCCAGCAGCCACAGGGGGATTAGCAATCAGCCCCAGCATTTT.

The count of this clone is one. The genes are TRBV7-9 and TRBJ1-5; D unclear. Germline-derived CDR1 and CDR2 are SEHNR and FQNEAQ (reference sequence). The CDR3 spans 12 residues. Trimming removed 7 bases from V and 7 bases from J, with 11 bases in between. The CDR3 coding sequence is TGTGCCAGCACTTTTAGCGGGCAGCCCCAGCATTTT. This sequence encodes CASTFSGQPQHF.

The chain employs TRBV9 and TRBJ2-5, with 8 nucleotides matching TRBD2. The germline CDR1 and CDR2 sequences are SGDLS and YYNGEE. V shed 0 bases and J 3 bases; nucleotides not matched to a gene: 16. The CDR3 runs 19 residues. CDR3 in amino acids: CASSVDPDPLAAKKETQYF. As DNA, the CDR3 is TGTGCCAGCAGCGTAGACCCAGACCCACTAGCGGCTAAAAAAGAGACCCAGTACTTC.

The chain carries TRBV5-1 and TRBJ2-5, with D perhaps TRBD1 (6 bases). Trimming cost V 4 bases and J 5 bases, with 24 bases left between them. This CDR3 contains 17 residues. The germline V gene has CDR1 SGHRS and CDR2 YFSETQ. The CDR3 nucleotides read TGCGCCAGCAGCGAACGCCCGGGGACACGACTTCGGGAGACCCAGTACTTC. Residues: CASSERPGTRLRETQYF.

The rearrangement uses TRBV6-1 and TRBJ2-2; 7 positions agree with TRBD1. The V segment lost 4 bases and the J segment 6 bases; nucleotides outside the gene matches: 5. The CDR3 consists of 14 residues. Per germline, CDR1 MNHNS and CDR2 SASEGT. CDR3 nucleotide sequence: TGTGCCAGCAGTGGACACAGGGGATCCGGGGAGCTGTTTTTT. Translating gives CASSGHRGSGELFF.

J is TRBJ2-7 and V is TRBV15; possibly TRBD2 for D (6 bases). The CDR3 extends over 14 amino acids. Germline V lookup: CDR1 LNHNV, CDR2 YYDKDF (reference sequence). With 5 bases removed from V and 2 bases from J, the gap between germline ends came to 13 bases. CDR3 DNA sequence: TGTGCCACCAGCTTTTCCCGACTAGCCTACGAGCAGTACTTC. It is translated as CATSFSRLAYEQYF. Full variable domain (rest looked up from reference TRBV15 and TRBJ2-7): DAMVIQNPRYQVTQFGKPVTLSCSQTLNHNVMYWYQQKSSQAPKLLFHYYDKDFNNEADTPDNFQSRRPNTSFCFLDIRSPGLGDTAMYLCATSFSRLAYEQYFGPGTRLTVT.

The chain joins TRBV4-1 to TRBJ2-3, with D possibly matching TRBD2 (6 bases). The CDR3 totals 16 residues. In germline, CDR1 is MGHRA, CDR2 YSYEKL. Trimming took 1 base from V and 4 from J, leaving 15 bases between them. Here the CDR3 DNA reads TGCGCCAGCAGCCAAGGGAACCGACTAGTCCCAGATACGCAGTATTTT. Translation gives CASSQGNRLVPDTQYF.

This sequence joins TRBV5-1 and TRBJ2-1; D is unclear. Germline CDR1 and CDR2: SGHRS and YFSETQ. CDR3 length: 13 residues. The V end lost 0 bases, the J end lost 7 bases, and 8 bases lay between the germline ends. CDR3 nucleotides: TGCGCCAGCAGCTTGGAGGAGCCTAATGAGCAGTTCTTC. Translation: CASSLEEPNEQFF.

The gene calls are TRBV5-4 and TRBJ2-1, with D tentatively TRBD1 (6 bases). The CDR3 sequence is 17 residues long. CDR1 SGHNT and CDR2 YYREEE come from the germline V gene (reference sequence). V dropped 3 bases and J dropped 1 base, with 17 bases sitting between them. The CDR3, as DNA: TGTGCCAGCAGCTCAATCTTCAACAGGGCTTCCTACAATGAGCAGTTCTTC. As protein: CASSSIFNRASYNEQFF.

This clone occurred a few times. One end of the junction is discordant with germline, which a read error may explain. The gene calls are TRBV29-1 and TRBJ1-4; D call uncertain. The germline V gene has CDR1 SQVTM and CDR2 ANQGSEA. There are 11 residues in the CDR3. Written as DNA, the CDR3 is TGCAGCGTTGAAGATACCACAGAACTGTATTTT. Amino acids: CSVEDTTELYF.

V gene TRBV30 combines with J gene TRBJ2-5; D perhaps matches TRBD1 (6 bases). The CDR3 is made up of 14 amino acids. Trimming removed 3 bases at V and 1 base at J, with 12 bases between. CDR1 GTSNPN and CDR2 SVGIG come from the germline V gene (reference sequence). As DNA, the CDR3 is TGTGCCTGGAGGGCACAGGGATTCCAAGAGACCCAGTACTTC. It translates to CAWRAQGFQETQYF.

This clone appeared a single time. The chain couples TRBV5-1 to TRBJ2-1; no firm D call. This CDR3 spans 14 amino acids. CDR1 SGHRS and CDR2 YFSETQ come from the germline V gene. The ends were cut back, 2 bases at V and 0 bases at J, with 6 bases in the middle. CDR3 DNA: TGCGCCAGCAGCTTCACTCCCTCCTACAATGAGCAGTTCTTC. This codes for CASSFTPSYNEQFF.

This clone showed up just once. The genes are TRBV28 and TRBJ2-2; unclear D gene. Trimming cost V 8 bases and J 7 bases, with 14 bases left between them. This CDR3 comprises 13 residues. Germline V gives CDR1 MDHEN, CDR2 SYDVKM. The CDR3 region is CASQWSIGGELFF. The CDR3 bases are TGTGCCAGCCAATGGAGCATCGGCGGGGAGCTGTTTTTT. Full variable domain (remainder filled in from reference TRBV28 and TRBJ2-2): DVKVTQSSRYLVKRTGEKVFLECVQDMDHENMFWYRQDPGLGLRLIYFSYDVKMKEKGDIPEGYSVSREKKERFSLILESASTNQTSMYLCASQWSIGGELFFGEGSRLTVL.

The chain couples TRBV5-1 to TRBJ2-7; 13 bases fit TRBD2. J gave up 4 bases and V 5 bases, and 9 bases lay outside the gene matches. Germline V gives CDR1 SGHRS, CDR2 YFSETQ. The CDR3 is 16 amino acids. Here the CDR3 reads CASRPGLAGVGYEQYF. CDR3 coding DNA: TGCGCCAGCAGGCCAGGACTAGCGGGAGTCGGGTACGAGCAGTACTTC.

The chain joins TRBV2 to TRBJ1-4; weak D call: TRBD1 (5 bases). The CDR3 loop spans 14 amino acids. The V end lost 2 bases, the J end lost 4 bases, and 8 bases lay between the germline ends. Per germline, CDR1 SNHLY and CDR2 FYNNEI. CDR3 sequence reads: CASSEKGINEKLFF. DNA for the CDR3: TGTGCCAGCAGTGAAAAGGGGATTAATGAAAAACTGTTTTTT.

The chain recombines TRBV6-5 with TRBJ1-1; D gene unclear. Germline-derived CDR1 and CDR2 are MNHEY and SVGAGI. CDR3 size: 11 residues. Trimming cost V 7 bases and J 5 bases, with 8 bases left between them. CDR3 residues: CASTPRTEAFF. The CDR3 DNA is TGTGCCAGCACCCCTCGGACTGAAGCTTTCTTT.

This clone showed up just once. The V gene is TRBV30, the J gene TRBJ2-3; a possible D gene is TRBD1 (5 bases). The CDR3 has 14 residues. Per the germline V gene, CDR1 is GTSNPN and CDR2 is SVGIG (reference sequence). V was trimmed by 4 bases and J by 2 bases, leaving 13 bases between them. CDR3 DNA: TGTGCCTGGAAGGCAGGGCTTCCCACAGATACGCAGTATTTT. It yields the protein CAWKAGLPTDTQYF.

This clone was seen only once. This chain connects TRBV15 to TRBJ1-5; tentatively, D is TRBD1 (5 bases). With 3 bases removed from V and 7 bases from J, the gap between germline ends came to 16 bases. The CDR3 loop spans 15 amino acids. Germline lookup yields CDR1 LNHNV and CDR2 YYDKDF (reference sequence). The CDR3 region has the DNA TGTGCCACCAGCAGGAGGCACAGGAGTCCCCAGCCCCAGCATTTT. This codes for CATSRRHRSPQPQHF.

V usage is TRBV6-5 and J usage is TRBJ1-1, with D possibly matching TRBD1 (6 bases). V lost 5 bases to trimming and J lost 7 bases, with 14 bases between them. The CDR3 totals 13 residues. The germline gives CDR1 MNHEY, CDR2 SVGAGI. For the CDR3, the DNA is TGTGCCAGCAGTGATACAGGGAGGGGTGAAGCTTTCTTT. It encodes CASSDTGRGEAFF.